This is a list of T cell receptor beta chains from one sample in a study of shared clonotypes between healthy human individuals. TCRdb's table, derived via immunoSEQ multiplex PCR, lists solely in-frame clones and lacks some. The sample has around 2,000,000 clones, 90% to 95% seen once. Sequencing input: naive CD8+ T cells from PBMCs. The receptor source for this set is a man younger than 35 in good health. Some clones in this sample may be carry-over from other donors' samples. Both conserved end residues are part of each CDR3.

v_gene	j_gene	CDR3aa
TRBV29-1	TRBJ2-7	CSVEVPHGGTGIYEQYF
TRBV10-3	TRBJ2-5	CAISGVPSGKGWRSETQYF
TRBV28	TRBJ1-1	CASSFDSQGLEAFF
TRBV15	TRBJ2-3	CATSRGLGTDTQYF
TRBV19	TRBJ1-3	CASSIDHVSGNTIYF
TRBV29-1	TRBJ2-7	CSVPGDSGEQYF
TRBV10-3	TRBJ2-7	CAISERGRQGAYEQYF
TRBV5-4	TRBJ2-7	CASSLKREAYYEQYF
TRBV7-9	TRBJ2-3	CASSLGGEGLFTDTQYF
TRBV6-5	TRBJ2-5	CASKGSLYQETQYF
TRBV19	TRBJ2-1	CASSIDGGNEQFF
TRBV7-9	TRBJ2-3	CASSARLAGGTSTDTQYF
TRBV27	TRBJ1-5	CASSSGGSNQPQHF
TRBV28	TRBJ1-1	CASSLSEIEGGDRSHEAFF
TRBV5-6	TRBJ2-1	CASSYGIAGGELGEQFF
TRBV4-1	TRBJ1-2	CASSQYIVQGANYGYTF
TRBV7-9	TRBJ1-1	CASSHLGLNTEAFF
TRBV5-6	TRBJ1-2	CASSLGQTFYGYTF
TRBV19	TRBJ1-5	CASNERGGQGADQPQHF
TRBV28	TRBJ2-1	CASSGRQRGYNEQFF
TRBV4-2	TRBJ2-1	CASSQVPTSGRVLNEQFF
TRBV28	TRBJ2-1	CASSSLSGGNNEQFF
TRBV5-1	TRBJ2-1	CASSLAWGRDHNEQFF
TRBV19	TRBJ2-1	CASTPIAGAYHEQFF
TRBV18	TRBJ2-7	CASSDTRERYEQYF
TRBV9	TRBJ2-1	CASSRGGRSSYNEQFF
TRBV29-1	TRBJ1-3	CSVRSTEDTIYF
TRBV7-2	TRBJ2-7	CASSLARGGAGSYEQYF
TRBV6-4	TRBJ2-7	CASSDGTAIPEQYF
TRBV4-3	TRBJ2-3	CASSQGPTGAVGTDTQYF
TRBV18	TRBJ2-7	CASSPGRDFYEQYF
TRBV28	TRBJ1-5	CASSLNSNQPQHF
TRBV7-9	TRBJ1-2	CASSSGLYGYTF
TRBV11-2	TRBJ2-5	CASRHSGHNYGTQYF
TRBV6-5	TRBJ1-1	CASSYRQLQGAEAFF
TRBV4-2	TRBJ2-1	CASSPLPGINEQFF
TRBV27	TRBJ2-7	CASSFVQGAYEQYF
TRBV2	TRBJ2-1	CASSEALVDNEQFF
TRBV30	TRBJ1-5	CAWSVLGGAEPQHF
TRBV30	TRBJ2-1	CAWRGGRNEQFF
TRBV18	TRBJ2-1	CASSPPTLAGVSRNEQFF
TRBV29-1	TRBJ1-5	CSALTGAQPQHF
TRBV15	TRBJ1-2	CATSREEADEGYTF
TRBV27	TRBJ2-7	CASSPNLYEQYF
TRBV4-1	TRBJ2-1	CASSFAGKRVDEQFF
TRBV5-6	TRBJ2-3	CASSLKGTRTDTQYF
TRBV14	TRBJ1-1	CASSRGSTEAFF
TRBV27	TRBJ2-7	CASRAGTGAFYEQYF
TRBV6-5	TRBJ2-3	CASSALRGLTDTQYF
TRBV5-8	TRBJ2-7	CASSLQGLAGGFYEQYF
TRBV5-4	TRBJ2-1	CASSPPRLAGMYNEQFF
TRBV10-3	TRBJ2-1	CATQTASGIDEQFF
TRBV27	TRBJ2-7	CASSTSPDGRDEQYF